This T cell receptor (beta chain) is from a study of cytomegalovirus exposure and HLA in healthy donors. Study in general: Genotyping showed roughly 76% of fewer than 500 donors falling in the Caucasian-associated ancestry cluster. Study conclusions and caveats: The study labeled around 160 TCR beta chains cytomegalovirus-associated. One cluster of highly shared sequence variants probably arose as a sequencing artifact. One variant, a missense change in DCLRE1C, was linked in a later analysis to TCR beta V- and J-gene trimming.

The germline gives CDR1 SGHTA, CDR2 FQGNSA. There are 14 residues in the CDR3. V lost 5 bases, J lost 5 bases, and 13 bases lay in between. Both 60 Vbeta primers and 13 Jbeta primers went into the PCR. The table came from immunoSEQ multiplex PCR; TCRdb's copy has only in-frame clones and leaves some out. The sample carries 100,000 to 150,000 clones, roughly four fifths recorded once. Concerning this clone: The target antigen is unknown.

Sequencing used PBMCs. This sequence originates from a male donor in good health and CMV-seronegative. The chain employs TRBV7-2 and TRBJ2-1; possible D gene TRBD2, 6 bases. The CDR3 DNA sequence: TGTGCCAGCAGCGCTCGGGACTGGAACAATGAGCAGTTCTTC. Encoded protein: CASSARDWNNEQFF.